The T cell receptor (beta chain) described here comes from a study of T cell changes during pregnancy in multiple sclerosis. Trimming removed 3 bases at V and 3 bases at J, with 8 bases between. The CDR3 extends over 13 amino acids. The V gene's germline CDR1 is WNHNN and CDR2 SYGVQD (reference sequence). Only in-frame clones appear in the TCRdb table, and some are missing; sequencing was by immunoSEQ multiplex PCR. The sample includes 85,000 to 130,000 clones, 85% to 95% of them seen just once. The clonotype was recovered from a female donor with multiple sclerosis, enrolled in a pregnancy study. The rearrangement uses TRBV10-1 and TRBJ2-5; maybe TRBD1 (6 bases). Material: peripheral blood, obtained in the second trimester of pregnancy. CDR3 sequence reads: CASSERTEETQYF. The CDR3 bases are TGCGCCAGCAGTGAACGGACAGAAGAGACCCAGTACTTC.